The subject of this entry is one T cell receptor beta chain. Its antigen remains unknown. This entry is derived from a study of shared clonotypes between healthy human individuals. Study results and caveats: The sole specimen, blood, was sampled, and tissue repertoires likely differ. Larger estimated richness was generally seen in naive subsets than in memory subsets.

TCRdb's copy holds only in-frame clones and misses some; the assay was immunoSEQ multiplex PCR. This table holds 650,000 to 700,000 clones, roughly 91% found once. The receptor's source is a man younger than 35 in good health. Some clones in this sample may be carry-over from other donors' samples. The material sequenced was memory CD8+ T cells from PBMCs. Noted subset: CD45RO+ cells pooled with CCR7-negative TemRA cells.

The CDR3 nucleotides read TGTGCCAGCAGCCCTAGACAGGGGGAATCCTACGAGCAGTACTTC. Protein sequence: CASSPRQGESYEQYF. This chain links TRBV4-2 with TRBJ2-7; 9 bases line up with TRBD1. CDR3 length equals 15 residues. Germline lookup yields CDR1 LGHNA and CDR2 YNFKEQ. The trim removed 4 bases at V and 1 base at J, leaving 5 bases unmatched.